This TCR beta chain emerged from a study of blood T cell repertoires in COVID-19. About the research overall: PBMCs, B-cell-depleted T cells, or T cells provided the cDNA or gDNA that made up the material.

Original methodology: Cell counts per sample came from amplifying reference gene primers. TCRdb's copy holds only in-frame clones and misses some; the assay was immunoSEQ multiplex PCR. Clone size and the V and J calls come from that table; the DNA yielded D and trimming. The sample holds 95,000 to 150,000 clones, 86% seen once. The CDR3 extends over 15 amino acids. Germline values: CDR1 SGHNT, CDR2 YYREEE (reference sequence). Unmatched junction bases numbered 10, after V lost 3 bases and J lost 8 bases. The TCR originated in a man aged 35-49 years with acute or convalescent COVID-19. Input material: peripheral blood. V usage is TRBV5-4 and J usage is TRBJ2-1; 8 nucleotides align to TRBD2. The chain's CDR3 is CASSYAGTRAYEQFF. The CDR3, as DNA: TGTGCCAGCAGCTACGCCGGGACTAGGGCATATGAGCAGTTCTTC.